This TCR beta chain was recorded in a study of CD8 T cells in Susac syndrome. RNA in amounts of roughly 0.5 to 1 ug was reverse transcribed with random hexamers. TCRdb reprocessed the immunoSEQ multiplex PCR reads with MiXCR, giving one entry per CDR3 protein. The sample has under 150,000 distinct CDR3 sequences, approximately 95% seen once. Sequencing targeted TCR beta in blood CD8+ and CD4+ T cells. The sequenced sample consisted of CD8+ T cells from PBMCs. The TCR originated in a human donor in good health.

This CDR3 is CASITRGRYYGYTF. The DNA of the CDR3 is TGTGCCAGCATTACCAGGGGGCGGTACTATGGCTACACCTTC. The chain joins TRBV28 to TRBJ1-2; 8 bases map to TRBD1. From germline, CDR1 is MDHEN and CDR2 SYDVKM. This CDR3 spans 14 amino acids. Trimming took 7 bases from V and 3 from J; bases not matched to a gene: 7.